This T cell receptor (beta chain) was sequenced in a study of T cell repertoires in cytomegalovirus infection. Study context: Selection of CMV epitopes for the study included recently identified HLA-C-restricted and well-studied HLA-B-restricted ones. Whole-study findings and limits: The response measured ex vivo was dominated by TCR beta clonotypes (HLA-C-restricted and CMV-specific). CMV carriers having the relevant HLA were flagged by cumulative public TCR beta family frequency.

This clonotype showed up just a few times. Antigen specificity is unknown. The CDR3 contains 16 residues. V lost 4 bases, J lost 0 bases, and 17 bases lay in between. Germline-derived CDR1 and CDR2 are SGHRS and YFSETQ. TCRdb redid the calling of the reads with MiXCR, one entry per CDR3 protein. This sample carries 830,000 or so distinct CDR3 sequences, 30% to 35% of them seen once, and the ten largest clones take around 12%. The sample consisted of cultured CD8+ T cells from PBMCs, taken from culture after CMV antigen stimulation. The sequence was collected from a human donor in good health (CMV status not recorded). Some clones in this sample may be carry-over from other donors' samples. The rearrangement joins TRBV5-1 to TRBJ2-7; D may be TRBD1 (5 bases). The CDR3 loop reads CASSPKGLGISYEQYV. The CDR3 coding sequence is TGCGCCAGCAGCCCGAAGGGGCTAGGTATCTCCTACGAGCAGTACGTC.